A selection of T cell receptor beta chains follows, all from one sample in a study of shared clonotypes between healthy human individuals. Profiled with immunoSEQ multiplex PCR; TCRdb holds only in-frame clones, not every one. The sample has approximately 1.4 million clones; 95% to 99% are singletons. The sequenced material came from naive CD4+ T cells sorted from blood. The receptors were sampled from a man aged 30 to 39 in good health. The CDR3 runs from the conserved cysteine through the conserved F or W. D genes are given only for firm matches. Some rows mark clone size as missing; the rest say once, few, many or name a class of expanded clone.

cdr3_aa cdr3_nt v_call d_call j_call clone_size
CAASVSTDEQYF TGTGCCGCAAGTGTGAGCACGGACGAGCAGTACTTC TRBV2 - TRBJ2-7 -
CASMGGANAYEQYF TGTGCCAGTATGGGCGGGGCGAACGCCTACGAGCAGTACTTC TRBV5-6 - TRBJ2-7 -
CASSLMGTSGRAGGDTQYF TGTGCCAGCAGCTTAATGGGGACTAGCGGGAGGGCCGGCGGTGATACGCAGTATTTT TRBV7-8 TRBD2 TRBJ2-3 -
CASSLIMGYGYTF TGTGCCAGCAGCCTCATTATGGGATATGGCTACACCTTC TRBV7-2 - TRBJ1-2 -
CASSLQRTSGRRQETQYF TGTGCCAGCAGCCTTCAAAGGACTAGCGGGAGGCGGCAAGAGACCCAGTACTTC TRBV7-6 TRBD2 TRBJ2-5 -
CASSLVGASNEKLFF TGTGCCAGCAGCTTGGTGGGGGCATCTAATGAAAAACTGTTTTTT TRBV5-6 - TRBJ1-4 once
CASSLTGGNGDIQYF TGTGCCAGCAGCTTAACGGGAGGAAACGGGGACATTCAGTACTTC TRBV11-2 TRBD2 TRBJ2-4 -
CASNGRVGNQPQHF TGTGCCAGTAACGGCAGGGTTGGAAATCAGCCCCAGCATTTT TRBV19 - TRBJ1-5 -
CASSLGSYSQYF TGTGCCAGCAGCTTAGGATCATATTCGCAGTACTTC TRBV11-2 - TRBJ2-7 -
CASSLAGGETQYF TGTGCCAGCAGTCTAGCGGGAGGGGAGACCCAGTACTTC TRBV28 TRBD2 TRBJ2-5 -
CASSAYGADTQYF TGTGCCAGCAGTGCATACGGGGCAGATACGCAGTATTTT TRBV6-4 - TRBJ2-3 once
CASSQDLRNPGGLVETQYF TGTGCCAGCAGCCAAGATCTTCGAAATCCGGGGGGATTGGTAGAGACCCAGTACTTC TRBV14 TRBD2 TRBJ2-5 -
CASSLLINTGELFF TGTGCCAGCAGCTTATTAATAAACACCGGGGAGCTGTTTTTT TRBV7-2 - TRBJ2-2 -
CASSLAKATGELFF TGTGCCAGCAGCTTAGCTAAGGCGACCGGGGAGCTGTTTTTT TRBV7-9 - TRBJ2-2 -
CASSLADRTSGRDPYEQYF TGCGCCAGCAGCTTGGCAGACAGGACTAGCGGGAGGGATCCCTACGAGCAGTACTTC TRBV5-1 TRBD2 TRBJ2-7 -